The rows below give T cell receptor beta chains drawn from one sample of a study of shared clonotypes between healthy human individuals. Sequenced by immunoSEQ multiplex PCR; TCRdb stores in-frame clones only, minus some. The sample has around 560,000 clones, roughly 95% seen once; the top ten hold approximately 0.12%. Sequencing input: naive CD8+ T cells sorted from blood. The receptors originated from a woman in her twenties or thirties in good health. Each CDR3 is given with its conserved first and last residue. Fields, in order: clone size, D gene, J gene, V gene, CDR3 DNA, CDR3 protein. D genes are given only for firm matches. Clone size appears in some rows only: once, few, many, or a class for an expanded clone.

clone size: -; D gene: -; J gene: TRBJ1-1; V gene: TRBV30; CDR3 DNA: TGTGCCTGGAGTGTATGGGCGAACACTGAAGCTTTCTTT; CDR3 protein: CAWSVWANTEAFF
clone size: -; D gene: -; J gene: TRBJ1-2; V gene: TRBV11-2; CDR3 DNA: TGTGCCAGCAGCTTTGACTTCGGGACTAACTATGGCTACACCTTC; CDR3 protein: CASSFDFGTNYGYTF
clone size: -; D gene: -; J gene: TRBJ1-5; V gene: TRBV10-2; CDR3 DNA: TGCGCCAGCAGTGAGGGGGCATTAAGTCAGCCCCAGCATTTT; CDR3 protein: CASSEGALSQPQHF
clone size: -; D gene: -; J gene: TRBJ2-5; V gene: TRBV6-5; CDR3 DNA: TGTGCCAGCAGTCCTCTCGGAGAGACCCAGTACTTC; CDR3 protein: CASSPLGETQYF
clone size: once; D gene: -; J gene: TRBJ2-7; V gene: TRBV27; CDR3 DNA: TGTGCCAGCAGTTTATCTAGGCGGGTCTCCTACGAGCAGTACTTC; CDR3 protein: CASSLSRRVSYEQYF
clone size: -; D gene: -; J gene: TRBJ1-5; V gene: TRBV28; CDR3 DNA: TGTGCCAGCAGTTTATTACAAGGTCGTCAGCCCCAGCATTTT; CDR3 protein: CASSLLQGRQPQHF
clone size: -; D gene: -; J gene: TRBJ2-1; V gene: TRBV15; CDR3 DNA: TGTGCCACCAGCAGGCCCGGAGGCGGGCCCACCTACAATGAGCAGTTCTTC; CDR3 protein: CATSRPGGGPTYNEQFF
clone size: -; D gene: TRBD1; J gene: TRBJ2-3; V gene: TRBV6-1; CDR3 DNA: TGTGCCAGCAGTGAAGGCTTTGTGGGACAGACCACAGATACGCAGTATTTT; CDR3 protein: CASSEGFVGQTTDTQYF
clone size: -; D gene: -; J gene: TRBJ1-2; V gene: TRBV19; CDR3 DNA: TGTGCCAGTAGTCCCGATGGCCAAGTCCGTGGCTACACCTTC; CDR3 protein: CASSPDGQVRGYTF
clone size: once; D gene: -; J gene: TRBJ2-2; V gene: TRBV29-1; CDR3 DNA: TGCAGCGTTGAAGCACCGAACACCGGGGAGCTGTTTTTT; CDR3 protein: CSVEAPNTGELFF
clone size: once; D gene: -; J gene: TRBJ2-7; V gene: TRBV30; CDR3 DNA: TGTGCCTGGAGCCCCGACTGGGGTTCCTACGAGCAGTACTTC; CDR3 protein: CAWSPDWGSYEQYF
clone size: -; D gene: TRBD1; J gene: TRBJ2-5; V gene: TRBV5-4; CDR3 DNA: TGTGCCAGCAGCTTGGAGACAGGGGAGACCCAGTACTTC; CDR3 protein: CASSLETGETQYF
clone size: -; D gene: -; J gene: TRBJ2-3; V gene: TRBV2; CDR3 DNA: TGTGCCAGCAGTGAGGGGAGGTCTCGTACGCAGTATTTT; CDR3 protein: CASSEGRSRTQYF
clone size: -; D gene: TRBD2; J gene: TRBJ2-1; V gene: TRBV28; CDR3 DNA: TGTGCCAGCAGTTTACCGACTAGCGGGAACACCCAGGCCTACAATGAGCAGTTCTTC; CDR3 protein: CASSLPTSGNTQAYNEQFF
clone size: -; D gene: -; J gene: TRBJ1-2; V gene: TRBV5-6; CDR3 DNA: TGTGCCAGCAGCTTGTCCACTATGGGGTACACCTTC; CDR3 protein: CASSLSTMGYTF
clone size: -; D gene: TRBD2; J gene: TRBJ2-7; V gene: TRBV6-4; CDR3 DNA: TGTGCCAGCAGTGCCCTAGCGGGAATCTACGAGCAGTACTTC; CDR3 protein: CASSALAGIYEQYF
clone size: -; D gene: -; J gene: TRBJ2-5; V gene: TRBV29-1; CDR3 DNA: TGCAGCGTTGAACGTTGGCGGGACAGCCAAGAGACCCAGTACTTC; CDR3 protein: CSVERWRDSQETQYF
clone size: -; D gene: TRBD2; J gene: TRBJ2-5; V gene: TRBV5-6; CDR3 DNA: TGTGCCAGCAGCTTGGTAACTAGCGTCCCTGGCTACCAAGAGACCCAGTACTTC; CDR3 protein: CASSLVTSVPGYQETQYF
clone size: -; D gene: -; J gene: TRBJ2-7; V gene: TRBV2; CDR3 DNA: TGTGCCAGCAGTGTAGGGTTAGACTACGAGCAGTACTTC; CDR3 protein: CASSVGLDYEQYF
clone size: -; D gene: TRBD2; J gene: TRBJ2-1; V gene: TRBV4-2; CDR3 DNA: TGTGCCAGCAGCCAAGGAACCCGAAAGAGCGGGACTGACAATGAGCAGTTCTTC; CDR3 protein: CASSQGTRKSGTDNEQFF
clone size: -; D gene: TRBD2; J gene: TRBJ2-2; V gene: TRBV9; CDR3 DNA: TGTGCCAGCAGCGAAAGCGGGAGGGCCTTCGGGGAGCTGTTTTTT; CDR3 protein: CASSESGRAFGELFF